This paragraph covers one T cell receptor beta chain sequence. The record originates from a study of T cell changes during pregnancy in multiple sclerosis. Only in-frame clones appear in the TCRdb table, and some are missing; sequencing was by immunoSEQ multiplex PCR. The sample includes about 57,000 clones, over 75% seen only once; the top ten take more than 1.5%. After removal of 3 bases from V and 7 bases from J, the junction contained 8 bases not matched to a gene. The CDR3 spans 16 residues. Germline lookup yields CDR1 PRHDT and CDR2 FYEKMQ (reference sequence). The receptor was isolated from a female donor with multiple sclerosis, enrolled in a pregnancy study. This chain uses TRBV13 with TRBJ2-1, with 11 bases fitting TRBD1. This specimen was peripheral blood, taken after pregnancy. The CDR3 sequence: CASSFMRTGGFNEQFF. The CDR3 nucleotides are TGTGCCAGCAGCTTCATGAGGACAGGGGGCTTTAATGAGCAGTTCTTC.